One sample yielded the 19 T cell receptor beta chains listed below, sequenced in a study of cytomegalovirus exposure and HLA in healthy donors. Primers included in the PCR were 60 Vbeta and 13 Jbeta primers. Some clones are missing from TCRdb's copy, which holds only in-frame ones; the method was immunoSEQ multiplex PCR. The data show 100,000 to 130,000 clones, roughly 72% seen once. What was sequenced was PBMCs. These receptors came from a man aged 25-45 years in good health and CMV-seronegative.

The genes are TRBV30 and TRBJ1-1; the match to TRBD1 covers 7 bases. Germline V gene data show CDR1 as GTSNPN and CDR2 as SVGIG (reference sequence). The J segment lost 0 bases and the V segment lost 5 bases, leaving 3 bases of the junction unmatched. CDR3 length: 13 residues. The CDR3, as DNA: TGTGCCTGGGGGGGACAGCTGAACACTGAAGCTTTCTTT. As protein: CAWGGQLNTEAFF.

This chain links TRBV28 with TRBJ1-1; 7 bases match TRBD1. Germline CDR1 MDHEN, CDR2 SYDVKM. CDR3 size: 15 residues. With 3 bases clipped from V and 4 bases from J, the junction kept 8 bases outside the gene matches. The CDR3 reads CASSFDVRGATEAFF. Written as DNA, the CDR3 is TGTGCCAGCAGTTTCGATGTCAGGGGGGCCACTGAAGCTTTCTTT.

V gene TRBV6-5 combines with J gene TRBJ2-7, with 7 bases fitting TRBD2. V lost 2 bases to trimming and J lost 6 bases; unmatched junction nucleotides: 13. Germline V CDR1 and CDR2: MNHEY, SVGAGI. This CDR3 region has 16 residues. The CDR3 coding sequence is TGTGCCAGCAGTTACGCCTCTAGCGGCCAAGGGAGCGAGCAGTACTTC. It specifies CASSYASSGQGSEQYF.

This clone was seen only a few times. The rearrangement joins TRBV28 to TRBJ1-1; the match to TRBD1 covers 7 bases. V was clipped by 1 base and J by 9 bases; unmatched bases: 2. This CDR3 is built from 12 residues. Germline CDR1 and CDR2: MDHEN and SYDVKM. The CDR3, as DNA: TGTGCCAGCAGTTTATCGGGACAGAAAGCTTTCTTT. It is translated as CASSLSGQKAFF.

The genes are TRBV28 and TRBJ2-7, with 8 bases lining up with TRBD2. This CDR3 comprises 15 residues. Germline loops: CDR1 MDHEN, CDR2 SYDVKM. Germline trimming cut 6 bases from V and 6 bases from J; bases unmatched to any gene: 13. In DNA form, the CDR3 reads TGTGCCAGCAGGGAAACTAGCGGTAGAGTGGGCGAGCAGTACTTC. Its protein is CASRETSGRVGEQYF.

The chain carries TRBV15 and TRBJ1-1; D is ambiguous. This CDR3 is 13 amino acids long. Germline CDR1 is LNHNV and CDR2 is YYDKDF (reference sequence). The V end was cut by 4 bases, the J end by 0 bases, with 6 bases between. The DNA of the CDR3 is TGTGCCACCAGCATAGCAATGAACACTGAAGCTTTCTTT. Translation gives CATSIAMNTEAFF. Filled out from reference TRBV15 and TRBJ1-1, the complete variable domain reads DAMVIQNPRYQVTQFGKPVTLSCSQTLNHNVMYWYQQKSSQAPKLLFHYYDKDFNNEADTPDNFQSRRPNTSFCFLDIRSPGLGDTAMYLCATSIAMNTEAFFGQGTRLTVV.

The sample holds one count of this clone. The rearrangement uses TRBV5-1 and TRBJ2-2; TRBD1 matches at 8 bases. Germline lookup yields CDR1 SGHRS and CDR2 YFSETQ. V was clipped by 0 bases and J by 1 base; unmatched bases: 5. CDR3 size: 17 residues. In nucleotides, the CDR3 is TGCGCCAGCAGCTTGGCTCGGACAGGGTGGAACACCGGGGAGCTGTTTTTT. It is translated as CASSLARTGWNTGELFF.

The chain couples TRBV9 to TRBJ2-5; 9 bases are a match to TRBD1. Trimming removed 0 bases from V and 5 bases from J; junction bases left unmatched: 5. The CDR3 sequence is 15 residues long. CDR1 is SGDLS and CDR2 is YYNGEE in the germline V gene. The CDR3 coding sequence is TGTGCCAGCAGCGTAGGGACAGGGGTTATGGAGACCCAGTACTTC. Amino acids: CASSVGTGVMETQYF.

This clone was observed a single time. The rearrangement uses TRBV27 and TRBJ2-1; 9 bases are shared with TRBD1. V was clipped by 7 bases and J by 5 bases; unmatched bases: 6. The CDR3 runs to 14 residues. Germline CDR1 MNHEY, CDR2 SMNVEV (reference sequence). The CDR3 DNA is TGTGCCAGCACCCGGACAGGGGTCAACAATGAGCAGTTCTTC. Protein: CASTRTGVNNEQFF.

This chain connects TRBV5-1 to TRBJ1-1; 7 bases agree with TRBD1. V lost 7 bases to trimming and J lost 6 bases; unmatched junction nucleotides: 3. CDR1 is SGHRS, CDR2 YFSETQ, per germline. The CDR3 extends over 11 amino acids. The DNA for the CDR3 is TGCGCCAGCCGGACAGGCGCTGAAGCTTTCTTT. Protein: CASRTGAEAFF.

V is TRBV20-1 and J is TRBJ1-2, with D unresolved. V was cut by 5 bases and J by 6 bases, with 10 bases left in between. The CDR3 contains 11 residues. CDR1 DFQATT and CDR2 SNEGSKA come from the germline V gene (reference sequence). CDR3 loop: CSAPPLNGYTF. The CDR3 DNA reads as TGCAGTGCTCCTCCCCTAAATGGCTACACCTTC.

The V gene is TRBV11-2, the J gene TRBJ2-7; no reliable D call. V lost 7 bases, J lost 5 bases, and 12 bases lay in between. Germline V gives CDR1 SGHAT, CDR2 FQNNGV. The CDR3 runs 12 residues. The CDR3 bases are TGTGCCAGCACCGTGCGAACTAACGAGCAGTACTTC. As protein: CASTVRTNEQYF.

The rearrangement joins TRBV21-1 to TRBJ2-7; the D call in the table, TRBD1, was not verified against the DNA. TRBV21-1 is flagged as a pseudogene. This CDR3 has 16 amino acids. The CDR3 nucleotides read TGTGCCAGCAGCAATTGGGGCAGGGGGTTCGGCTACGAGCAGTACTTC. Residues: CASSNWGRGFGYEQYF.

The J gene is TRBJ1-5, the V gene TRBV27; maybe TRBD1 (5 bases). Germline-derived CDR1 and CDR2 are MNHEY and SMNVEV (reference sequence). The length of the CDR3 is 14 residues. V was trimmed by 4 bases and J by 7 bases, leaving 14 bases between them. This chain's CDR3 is CASSSRARGQPQHF. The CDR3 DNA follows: TGTGCCAGCAGTTCGAGGGCCCGGGGGCAGCCCCAGCATTTT.

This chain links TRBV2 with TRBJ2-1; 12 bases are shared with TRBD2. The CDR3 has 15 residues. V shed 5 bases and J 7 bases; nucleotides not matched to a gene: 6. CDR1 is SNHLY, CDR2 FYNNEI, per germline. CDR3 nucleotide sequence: TGTGCCAGCAGTCCGCGTCTAGCGGGAGGGAATGAGCAGTTCTTC. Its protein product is CASSPRLAGGNEQFF.

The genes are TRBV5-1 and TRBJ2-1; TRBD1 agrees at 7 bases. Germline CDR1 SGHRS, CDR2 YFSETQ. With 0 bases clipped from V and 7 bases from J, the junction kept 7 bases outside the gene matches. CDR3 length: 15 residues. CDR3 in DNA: TGCGCCAGCAGCTTGGAGGGACAGCCTACAAATGAGCAGTTCTTC. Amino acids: CASSLEGQPTNEQFF.

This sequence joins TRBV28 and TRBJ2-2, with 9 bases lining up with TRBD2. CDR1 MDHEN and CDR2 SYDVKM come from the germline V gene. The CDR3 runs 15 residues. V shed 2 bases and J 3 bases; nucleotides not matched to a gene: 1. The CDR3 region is CASSLAGGDTGELFF. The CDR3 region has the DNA TGTGCCAGCAGTTTAGCGGGGGGGGACACCGGGGAGCTGTTTTTT.

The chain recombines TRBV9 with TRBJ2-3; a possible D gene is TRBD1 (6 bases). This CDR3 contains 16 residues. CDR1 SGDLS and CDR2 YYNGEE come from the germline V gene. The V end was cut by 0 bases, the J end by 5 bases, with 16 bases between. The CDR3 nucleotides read TGTGCCAGCAGCGTAGTCGGAGTTGGGGGCGTAGATACGCAGTATTTT. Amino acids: CASSVVGVGGVDTQYF.

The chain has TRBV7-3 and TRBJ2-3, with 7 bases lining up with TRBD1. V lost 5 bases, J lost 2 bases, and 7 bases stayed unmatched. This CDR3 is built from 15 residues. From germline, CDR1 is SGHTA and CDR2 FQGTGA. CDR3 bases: TGTGCCAGCAGCCCCGGGACAGCTAACACAGATACGCAGTATTTT. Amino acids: CASSPGTANTDTQYF.